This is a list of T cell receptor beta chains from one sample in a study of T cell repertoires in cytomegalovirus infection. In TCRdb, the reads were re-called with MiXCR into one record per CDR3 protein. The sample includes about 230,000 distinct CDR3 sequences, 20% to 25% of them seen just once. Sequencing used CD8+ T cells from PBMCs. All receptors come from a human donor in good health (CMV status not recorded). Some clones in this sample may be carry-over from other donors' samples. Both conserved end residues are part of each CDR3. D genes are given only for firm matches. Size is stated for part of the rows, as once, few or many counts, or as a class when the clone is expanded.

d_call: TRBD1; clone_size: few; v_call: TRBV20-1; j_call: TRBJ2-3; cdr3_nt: TGCAGTGCTCTACCGGGACAGGGGTGGACAGATACGCAGTATTTT; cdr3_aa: CSALPGQGWTDTQYF
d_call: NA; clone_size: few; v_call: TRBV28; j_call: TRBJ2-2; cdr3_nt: TGTGCCAGCAGTTTATCACAGGTTTCCACGAACACCGGGGAGCTGTTTTTT; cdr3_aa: CASSLSQVSTNTGELFF
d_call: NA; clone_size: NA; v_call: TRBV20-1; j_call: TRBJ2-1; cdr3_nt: TGCAGTGCTAGAGATTGGCAGGGGACATACAATGAGCAGTTCTTC; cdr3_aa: CSARDWQGTYNEQFF
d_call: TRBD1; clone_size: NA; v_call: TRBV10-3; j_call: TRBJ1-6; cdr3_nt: TGTGCCATCAAGGCAGGGGGACCCAATTCACCCCTCCACTTT; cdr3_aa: CAIKAGGPNSPLHF
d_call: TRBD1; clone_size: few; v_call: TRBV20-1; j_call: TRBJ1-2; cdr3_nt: TGCAGTGCTAGATTAGGGGACGGAACAGGGGCGCTAGCCTATGGCTACACCTTC; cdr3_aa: CSARLGDGTGALAYGYTF
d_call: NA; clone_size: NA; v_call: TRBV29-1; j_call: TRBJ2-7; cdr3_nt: TGCAGCGTTGAAGCCAGCTCCTACGAGCAGTACTTC; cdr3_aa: CSVEASSYEQYF
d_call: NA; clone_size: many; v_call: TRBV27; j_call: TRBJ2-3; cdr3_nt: TGTGCCAGCAGTTTATCGAACTACGATACGCAGTATTTT; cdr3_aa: CASSLSNYDTQYF
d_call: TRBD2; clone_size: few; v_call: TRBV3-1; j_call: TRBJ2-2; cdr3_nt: TGTGCCAGCAGCCGCACTAGCGGGGGTTTCGGGGAGCTGTTTTTT; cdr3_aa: CASSRTSGGFGELFF
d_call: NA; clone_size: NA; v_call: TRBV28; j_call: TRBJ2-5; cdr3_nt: TGTGCCAGCAGTCCCAAATTCGGGCTTGGAGGGGAGACCCAGTACTTC; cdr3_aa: CASSPKFGLGGETQYF
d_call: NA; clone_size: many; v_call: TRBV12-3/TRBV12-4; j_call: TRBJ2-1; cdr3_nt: TGTGCCAGCAGTTCCGCCGGCGATGAGCAGTTCTTC; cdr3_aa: CASSSAGDEQFF
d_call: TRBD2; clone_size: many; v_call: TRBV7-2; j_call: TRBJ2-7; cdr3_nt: TGTGCCAGCAGGTTCCTAGCGGGGGTAGAGTACTTC; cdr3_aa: CASRFLAGVEYF
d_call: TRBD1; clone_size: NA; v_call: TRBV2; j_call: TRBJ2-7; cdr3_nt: TGTGCCAGCAGTAACCCCGACAGGGTGGACTACGAGCAGTACTTC; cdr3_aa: CASSNPDRVDYEQYF
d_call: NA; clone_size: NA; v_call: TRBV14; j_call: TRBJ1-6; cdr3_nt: TGTGCCAGCAGCCATGCAGGGGACATGATCCTTGGTAATTCACCCCTCCACTTT; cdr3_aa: CASSHAGDMILGNSPLHF
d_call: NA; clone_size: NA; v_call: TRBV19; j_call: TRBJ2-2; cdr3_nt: TGTGCCAGTAGTATAGATCAAGTATCGGGGGAGCTGTTTTTT; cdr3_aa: CASSIDQVSGELFF
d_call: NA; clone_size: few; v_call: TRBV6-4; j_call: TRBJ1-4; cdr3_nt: TGTGCCAGCAACCGCTGGGGGCTATCTTCAACTAATGAAAAACTGTTTTTT; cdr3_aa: CASNRWGLSSTNEKLFF